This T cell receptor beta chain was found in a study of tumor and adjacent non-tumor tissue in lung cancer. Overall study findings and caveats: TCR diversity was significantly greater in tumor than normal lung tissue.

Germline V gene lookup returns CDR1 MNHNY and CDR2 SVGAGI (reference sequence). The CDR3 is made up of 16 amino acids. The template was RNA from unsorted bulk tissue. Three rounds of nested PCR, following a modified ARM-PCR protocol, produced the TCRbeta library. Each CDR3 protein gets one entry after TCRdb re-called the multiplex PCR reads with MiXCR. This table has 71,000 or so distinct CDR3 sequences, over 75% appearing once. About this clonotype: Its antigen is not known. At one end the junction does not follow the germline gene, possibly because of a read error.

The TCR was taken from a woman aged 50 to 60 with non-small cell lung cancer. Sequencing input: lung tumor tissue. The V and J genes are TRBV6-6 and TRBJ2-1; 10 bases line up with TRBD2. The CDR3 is CATSGTSDVSVHEHFF. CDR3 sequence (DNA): TGTGCCACCTCCGGGACTAGCGATGTTTCTGTCCATGAGCACTTCTTC.